This entry concerns a single T cell receptor (beta chain). The antigen it binds to is not known. No clone much larger than this one lies a single base away; base qualities are absent. CDR1 MDHEN and CDR2 SYDVKM were looked up in the germline V gene. Trimming leaves V shorter by 7 bases and J shorter by 4 bases, with the junction holding 5 bases beyond the gene matches. The CDR3, from cysteine to phenylalanine, totals 15 residues. Solely the CDR3 DNA is kept, with 45 bases framed from the first base. The data originate from a study of blood T cell repertoires in COVID-19 (dated by TCRdb to the early 2020s). Turning to the overall study: Samples covering the acute and convalescent phases of COVID-19 were provided by collaborators in the United States, Italy and Spain. The prospective study material was composed of cDNA or gDNA derived from T cells, B-cell-depleted T cells, or PBMCs. The dataset comprised deeply sampled blood TCRbeta repertoires from subjects exposed to, actively infected with, or recovered from COVID-19. The repertoires were made available in a free public database intended to serve as a resource for research on the immune response to SARS-CoV-2. The samples were drawn from two sources: the first 160 participants of the ongoing ImmuneRACE study, and approximately 1,300 subjects contributed by 6 global collaborators. The sample metadata nearly always contained a de-identified subject ID, COVID-19 status, age in years and sex. HLA class I and class II types, where available, came from metadata supplied by the sample provider rather than from assay-based typing. The paper as a whole reports these results and caveats: The amount of clinical and demographic metadata varied by source and participant and was provided uncurated.

TCRbeta CDR3 regions were amplified from genomic DNA using the immunoSEQ Assay, a bias-controlled multiplex PCR. From the authors' description of their analysis: Nucleated cell counts per sample were estimated from amplification of reference gene primers within the assay. To quantify the absolute abundance of each unique TCRbeta CDR3 rearrangement, sequence reads were collapsed and filtered. For each sample, productive Simpson clonality was calculated by taking the square root of Simpson's diversity index across productive rearrangements. Imported from immuneACCESS, the table was reduced by TCRdb to in-frame sequences with V and J called. These copies leave out some clones; in studies compared against another copy, an unresolved V gene accounts for under half, and the cause of the remainder is not known. V, J and clone size are those of that table, while D and trimming were read from the DNA. This sample lists under 200,000 clones; more than 70% were detected once. Clones ranked in the top ten supply 2% to 3% of the sample.

Collaborating institutions collected whole blood in K2EDTA tubes following their own protocols. For TCRbeta analysis, collaborator samples were shipped as frozen whole blood, as isolated PBMCs, or as DNA extracted from either sample type. The sequenced sample was peripheral blood. This receptor was identified in a man aged 35 to 55 with active or convalescent COVID-19. This sequence uses TRBV28 and TRBJ1-6, and TRBD1 aligns with 9 junction nucleotides. The nucleotide sequence reads TGTGCCAGCACCCTACAGGGGGCTTATAATTCACCCCTCCACTTT. The translation is CASTLQGAYNSPLHF.